The 22 T cell receptor beta chains below all came from one sample that was sequenced in a study of T cell responses to AZD1222 COVID-19 vaccine. Using immunoSEQ multiplex PCR, the repertoire was profiled, and TCRdb retains in-frame clones only, with some absent. The data show 83,000 or so clones, with about nine tenths seen just once and 6% to 7.5% held by the top ten. Material: peripheral blood, obtained 28 days after the second AZD1222 dose. The receptors here all came from an adult who received the AZD1222 COVID-19 vaccine.

The rearrangement uses TRBV4-3 and TRBJ1-2, with TRBD1 identical over 7 bases. The V gene's germline CDR1 is LGHNA and CDR2 YSLEER. This CDR3 region has 15 residues. The V segment lost 0 bases and the J segment 7 bases; nucleotides outside the gene matches: 8. CDR3 sequence (DNA): TGCGCCAGCAGCCAAGATCTCGGACAGGTCTCTGGCTACACCTTC. Protein product: CASSQDLGQVSGYTF.

The V and J genes are TRBV7-8 and TRBJ2-2; 11 bases are a match to TRBD2. Looked up from germline, CDR1 is SGHVS and CDR2 is FQNEAQ. V was clipped by 5 bases and J by 5 bases; unmatched bases: 7. This CDR3 region has 16 residues. The CDR3, as DNA: TGTGCCAGCAGCACCATAGCGGGAGGGATTACCGGGGAGCTGTTTTTT. Protein: CASSTIAGGITGELFF.

The chain combines TRBV9 with TRBJ2-1; TRBD2 matches 11 bases. Germline V gene data show CDR1 as SGDLS and CDR2 as YYNGEE. The CDR3 has 18 amino acids. Trimming took 4 bases from V and 6 from J; bases not matched to a gene: 15. The CDR3 DNA reads as TGTGCCAGCAGCCCCCGTAGTGACCGACTAGCGGGAATCAATGAGCAGTTCTTC. Protein sequence: CASSPRSDRLAGINEQFF.

The V call is TRBV5-4, the J call TRBJ2-5, with 7 bases matching TRBD2. The CDR3 has 14 amino acids. Germline values: CDR1 SGHNT, CDR2 YYREEE (reference sequence). Losses at the gene ends were 2 bases for V and 3 bases for J; bases not matched to a gene: 4. The CDR3 bases are TGTGCCAGCAGCTTAGCTAGCGGCAAAGAGACCCAGTACTTC. It translates to CASSLASGKETQYF. The whole variable domain, filled in from reference TRBV5-4 and TRBJ2-5, reads ETGVTQSPTHLIKTRGQQVTLRCSSQSGHNTVSWYQQALGQGPQFIFQYYREEENGRGNFPPRFSGLQFPNYSSELNVNALELDDSALYLCASSLASGKETQYFGPGTRLLVL.

The chain uses TRBV12-3 or TRBV12-4 and TRBJ2-7; possible D gene TRBD2, 6 bases. Between the trimmed V and J ends, which lost 3 bases and 7 bases, there was a span of 13 bases. CDR3 size: 13 residues. Here the CDR3 reads CASSFGGGTEQYF. The CDR3 nucleotides are TGTGCCAGCAGTTTTGGTGGAGGGACGGAGCAGTACTTC.

J is TRBJ2-3 and V is TRBV23-1; tentatively, D is TRBD1 (6 bases). TRBV23-1 is an open reading frame whose function is uncertain. The CDR3 length is 15 residues. Trimming removed 3 bases from V and 2 bases from J, with 12 bases in between. The CDR3 region is CASSHRTDYTDTQYF. The CDR3 DNA reads TGCGCCAGCAGTCACAGGACAGACTACACAGATACGCAGTATTTT.

The chain couples TRBV11-2 to TRBJ2-6; 9 nucleotides align to TRBD1. CDR3 length equals 15 residues. Looked up from germline, CDR1 is SGHAT and CDR2 is FQNNGV. Trimming at V came to 4 bases and at J to 4 bases, leaving 2 bases not matched to a gene. The CDR3: CASSSQGAGANVLTF. For the CDR3, the DNA is TGTGCCAGCAGCTCACAGGGGGCCGGGGCCAACGTCCTGACTTTC.

The CDR3 is CASGTNYGYTF. The CDR3 DNA sequence: TGTGCCAGCGGGACGAACTATGGCTACACCTTC. This chain joins TRBV12-3 or TRBV12-4 and TRBJ1-2; D perhaps matches TRBD1 (5 bases). Trimming shortened V by 8 bases and J by 2 bases, and 6 bases separated the two germline ends. The CDR3 totals 11 residues.

This chain uses TRBV4-2 with TRBJ2-7, with TRBD2 matching over 7 bases. CDR1 and CDR2 (germline): LGHNA, YNFKEQ. Germline trimming cut 0 bases from V and 2 bases from J; bases unmatched to any gene: 7. The CDR3 sequence is 16 residues long. In DNA form, the CDR3 reads TGTGCCAGCAGCCAAGACGCGGGGGTTGGAGCCTACGAGCAGTACTTC. Translated, it gives CASSQDAGVGAYEQYF.

Comment on this clone: An end of the junction does not agree with germline; a read error may underlie this. The V and J genes are TRBV7-7 and TRBJ2-5; tentatively, D is TRBD1 (5 bases). Germline loops: CDR1 SSHAT, CDR2 FNYEAQ (reference sequence). The CDR3 has 14 residues. The CDR3 reads CASSLAGLGETQYF. The CDR3 region has the DNA TGTGCTAGCAGCTTAGCAGGGTTGGGGGAGACCCAGTACTTC.

V usage is TRBV5-1 and J usage is TRBJ1-2; 7 nucleotides line up with TRBD1. Germline V gene sequence: CDR1 SGHRS, CDR2 YFSETQ. With V trimmed by 0 bases and J by 8 bases, 7 bases remained unmatched. CDR3 size: 14 residues. This CDR3 is CASSLGQGFEGYTF. The CDR3 nucleotides are TGCGCCAGCAGCTTGGGACAGGGCTTCGAGGGCTACACCTTC.

V usage is TRBV11-1 and J usage is TRBJ2-5, with 9 positions matching TRBD1. Germline V CDR1 and CDR2: SGHAT, FQDESV (reference sequence). The length of the CDR3 is 15 residues. Trimming removed 6 bases from V and 5 bases from J; junction bases left unmatched: 10. This CDR3 is CASSKGQGVGETQYF. CDR3 DNA sequence: TGTGCCAGCAGTAAGGGACAGGGTGTAGGGGAGACCCAGTACTTC.

The rearrangement uses TRBV5-6 and TRBJ1-4; D unclear. The CDR3 sequence is 15 residues long. The V and J ends lost 2 bases and 7 bases respectively, with 15 bases between them. CDR1 is SGHDT, CDR2 YYEEEE, per germline. CDR3 amino acids: CASSFLDGGGEKLFF. In nucleotides, the CDR3 is TGTGCCAGCAGCTTCCTGGACGGCGGAGGTGAAAAACTGTTTTTT.

The gene calls are TRBV4-2 and TRBJ2-7; D unclear. CDR1 is LGHNA and CDR2 is YNFKEQ in the germline V gene. This CDR3 is built from 16 residues. V was clipped by 0 bases and J by 4 bases, with 16 bases between them. The CDR3 protein is CASSQDVGSPSYEQYF. CDR3 sequence (DNA): TGTGCCAGCAGCCAAGATGTGGGGTCCCCCTCGTACGAGCAGTACTTC.

This sequence joins TRBV3-1 (or the pseudogene TRBV3-2) and TRBJ1-2; D is unclear. CDR1 is LGHDT and CDR2 is YNNKEL in the germline V gene (reference sequence). Trimming removed 0 bases at V and 4 bases at J, with 6 bases between. The CDR3 covers 13 residues. CDR3 DNA sequence: TGTGCCAGCAGCCAAGAGGTCGCCTATGGCTACACCTTC. This sequence encodes CASSQEVAYGYTF.

The chain couples TRBV14 to TRBJ2-1; tentatively, D is TRBD2 (5 bases). Trimming took 0 bases from V and 5 from J, leaving 14 bases between them. Germline-derived CDR1 and CDR2 are SGHDN and FVKESK. This CDR3 region has 16 residues. The CDR3 DNA reads as TGTGCCAGCAGCCAAGAGAGAACGGGATGGAACAATGAGCAGTTCTTC. It encodes CASSQERTGWNNEQFF.

The chain links TRBV29-1 to TRBJ2-2, with D possibly TRBD2 on 6 matching bases. V was pared by 6 bases and J by 0 bases, with 11 bases between. This CDR3 contains 14 residues. Germline CDR1 SQVTM, CDR2 ANQGSEA. The chain's CDR3 is CSVEGLANTGELFF. Written as DNA, the CDR3 is TGCAGCGTCGAGGGACTTGCGAACACCGGGGAGCTGTTTTTT.

The chain combines TRBV5-1 with TRBJ2-3; the D gene is possibly TRBD2 (6 bases). The germline gives CDR1 SGHRS, CDR2 YFSETQ. CDR3 length: 15 residues. V lost 4 bases and J lost 2, with 14 bases in between. The CDR3 DNA reads TGCGCCAGCAGCCCGGGACTGACGCTCACAGATACGCAGTATTTT. Residues: CASSPGLTLTDTQYF.

DNA of the CDR3: TGTGCCAGTAGTCCTCGAGGCAGGGGGATGAACACTGAAGCTTTCTTT. Translation: CASSPRGRGMNTEAFF. The chain couples TRBV19 to TRBJ1-1; TRBD1 matches at 7 bases. The CDR3 is 16 amino acids. Germline lookup yields CDR1 LNHDA and CDR2 SQIVND (reference sequence). J was trimmed by 0 bases and V by 5 bases; bases with no gene match: 9.

This chain connects TRBV27 to TRBJ1-2; D gene uncertain. In germline, CDR1 is MNHEY, CDR2 SMNVEV (reference sequence). The CDR3 runs 15 residues. V was clipped by 5 bases and J by 4 bases, with 17 bases between them. CDR3 sequence (DNA): TGTGCCAGCAGTATCGCGAGCGCGACCGGCTATGGCTACACCTTC. Amino acid sequence: CASSIASATGYGYTF.

DNA of the CDR3: TGTGCCAGCAGTCCAGGGAGCATCCCTGAAAAACTGTTTTTT. Translation gives CASSPGSIPEKLFF. The chain employs TRBV9 and TRBJ1-4, with D perhaps TRBD1 (5 bases). V was shortened by 5 bases and J by 7 bases, with 15 bases between the two germline ends. Looked up from germline, CDR1 is SGDLS and CDR2 is YYNGEE. The CDR3 is 14 amino acids.

The chain employs TRBV19 and TRBJ1-5; D is possibly TRBD1 (5 bases). The CDR3 has 13 residues. V dropped 5 bases and J dropped 6 bases, with 11 bases sitting between them. CDR1 is LNHDA, CDR2 SQIVND, per germline (reference sequence). The CDR3 coding sequence is TGTGCCAGTAGTCCTCAGGGTTCTCAGCCCCAGCATTTT. As protein: CASSPQGSQPQHF.